The table lists the clone carrying this TCR beta chain with many counts. Its antigen is not identified. The sample originates from a study of blood T cells in healthy people across ages. Regarding the study as a whole: More naive CD4+ cells and higher diversity marked long-lived donors relative to aged donors.

The CDR3 is 15 residues long. V dropped 5 bases and J dropped 5 bases, with 17 bases sitting between them. Next came a second PCR, run for about 7 to 12 cycles, which used a sample-barcoded 5' primer along with a J-beta primer mix. All samples yielded 3 million or more CDR3-containing paired-end reads. TCRdb re-derived calls from the 5' RACE reads in MiXCR, one entry per CDR3 protein. The sample lists about 1.1 million distinct CDR3 sequences, around two fifths occurring once. This receptor was obtained from a man aged 18 to 29 in good health. The rearrangement links TRBV12-3 or TRBV12-4 to TRBJ2-3; D may be TRBD2 (6 bases). Sequencing input: blood. CDR3 coding DNA: TGTGCCAGCAGTCCGGGGGTGAGGAAGGGAGATACGCAGTATTTT. Translating it yields CASSPGVRKGDTQYF.